This T cell receptor (beta chain) was obtained from a study of vaccination effects on CD4 cells after COVID-19. A few counts support this clone. Its antigen is undetermined. ViraFEST expansion of antigen-specific CD4+ T cells with viral peptide pools preceded sequencing. Following a roughly 11-day culture, CD4+ T cells were purified. A positive SARS-CoV-2 PCR test fell between March and December 2020. Here immunoSEQ multiplex PCR was the method, and the copy in TCRdb shows in-frame clones only, minus some. The table has around 50,000 clones, more than 75% seen once. The source material was CD4+ T cells from PBMCs cultured with HIV peptides, sampled before COVID-19 vaccination. Subset meaning: HIV-1 Nef peptide pool negative control/reference culture. The clonotype comes from a human donor who had a prior SARS-CoV-2 infection.

This CDR3 is CAWSRGQDGNTIYF. DNA of the CDR3: TGTGCCTGGAGTCGTGGACAGGACGGAAACACCATATATTTT. The chain uses TRBV30 and TRBJ1-3; 7 bases map to TRBD1. This CDR3 is built from 14 residues. V was clipped by 2 bases and J by 4 bases; unmatched bases: 5. Looked up from germline, CDR1 is GTSNPN and CDR2 is SVGIG (reference sequence).